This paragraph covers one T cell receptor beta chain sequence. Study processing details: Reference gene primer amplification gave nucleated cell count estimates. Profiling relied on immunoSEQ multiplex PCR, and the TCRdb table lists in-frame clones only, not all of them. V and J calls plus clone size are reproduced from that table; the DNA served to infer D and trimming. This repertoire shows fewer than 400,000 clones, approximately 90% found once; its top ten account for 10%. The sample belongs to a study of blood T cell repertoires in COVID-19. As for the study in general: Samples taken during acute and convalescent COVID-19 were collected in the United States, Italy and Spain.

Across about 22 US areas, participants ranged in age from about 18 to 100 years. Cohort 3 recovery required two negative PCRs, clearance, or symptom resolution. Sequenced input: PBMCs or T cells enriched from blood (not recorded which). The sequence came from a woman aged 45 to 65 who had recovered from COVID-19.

This CDR3 is CASSIDKDRGFTEAFF. CDR3 DNA sequence: TGTGCCAGTAGTATAGATAAAGACAGGGGTTTCACTGAAGCTTTCTTT. The gene calls are TRBV19 and TRBJ1-1; 8 bases fit TRBD1. This CDR3 comprises 16 residues. The V gene end was trimmed by 0 bases and the J gene end by 4 bases; junction bases not matched to a gene: 7. CDR1 and CDR2 (germline): LNHDA, SQIVND (reference sequence).